Listed below are T cell receptor beta chains from one sample, sequenced in a study of PD-1 blockade in mismatch repair-deficient tumors. Repertoires were generated with immunoSEQ multiplex PCR, while TCRdb's copy carries only in-frame clones and drops some. The data show roughly 120,000 clones, about 88% seen once. The sequences come from peripheral blood, collected 72 weeks after starting pembrolizumab. These receptors came from an adult with mismatch repair-deficient cancer. CDR3s include the opening cysteine and the closing phenylalanine or tryptophan. The D gene is left open where the match is weak. Size values are once, few and many counts, or a class for expanded clones, and some rows have none.

TGTGCCAGCAGCCAAGATAACGGGAAGGGGTCCTACGAGCAGTACTTC	CASSQDNGKGSYEQYF	TRBV4-2	TRBJ2-7	.	few
TGTGCCAGTAGTATAGGTCCGGGTCGATATGGCTACACCTTC	CASSIGPGRYGYTF	TRBV19	TRBJ1-2	.	.
TGTGCCAGCAGCAAAGAGGGCAGGGCCCTAAATGAAAAACTGTTTTTT	CASSKEGRALNEKLFF	TRBV21-1	TRBJ1-4	.	.
TGTGCCAGCAGTACCCCCGGGACAGCCTACGAGCAGTACTTC	CASSTPGTAYEQYF	TRBV6-5	TRBJ2-7	TRBD1	.
TGTGCCAGCAGCTTCTTAGCGGGACGGGATGAGCAGTTCTTC	CASSFLAGRDEQFF	TRBV7-9	TRBJ2-1	TRBD2	.
TGTGCCAGCAGCTCCGAAGCGGGAGTAAGGTACGAGCAGTACTTC	CASSSEAGVRYEQYF	TRBV11-2	TRBJ2-7	TRBD2	.
TGTGCCAGCAGCTTTGGAACAGATACGCAGTATTTT	CASSFGTDTQYF	TRBV5-4	TRBJ2-3	.	once
TGTGCCAGCAGCTTGTGGGGCGGCGCCTACGAGCAGTACTTC	CASSLWGGAYEQYF	TRBV5-5	TRBJ2-7	.	.
TGTGCCAGCAGTTTGCAACCAGGGTCTGAAGCTTTCTTT	CASSLQPGSEAFF	TRBV6-6	TRBJ1-1	.	.
TGTGCCAGCAGCTTAACCCCCTTTGGACAGGGCAGCACAGATACGCAGTATTTT	CASSLTPFGQGSTDTQYF	TRBV11-3	TRBJ2-3	TRBD1	.
TGTGCCAGCAGTGAAAGTCGGGTAGCGGGAGTGTTAGATACGCAGTATTTT	CASSESRVAGVLDTQYF	TRBV2	TRBJ2-3	TRBD2	once
TGTGCCAGCAGCTTGGGTTTTCGGACAGGGAAATTTGTTGAGCAGTTCTTC	CASSLGFRTGKFVEQFF	TRBV5-6	TRBJ2-1	TRBD1	.
TGTGCCAGCAGCCACTGGACCTACGAGCAGTACTTC	CASSHWTYEQYF	TRBV14	TRBJ2-7	.	few
TGTGCCAGCAGTGGACAGGGAATTCCCTACGAGCAGTACTTC	CASSGQGIPYEQYF	TRBV6-1	TRBJ2-7	TRBD1	.
TGTGCCAGCAGCCTCGAAGAGACTAGCGGGAGAGGTGATGAGCAGTTCTTC	CASSLEETSGRGDEQFF	TRBV7-8	TRBJ2-1	TRBD2	.
TGTGCCAGCAGTTTATCGACAGGGGGCTCTGAGCAGTACTTC	CASSLSTGGSEQYF	TRBV27	TRBJ2-7	TRBD1	.
TGTGCCAGCAGTTACTCCGGTAGCGACTCCTACGAGCAGTACTTC	CASSYSGSDSYEQYF	TRBV6-5	TRBJ2-7	.	.
TGTGCCAGCAGCAAATCCTACCGGAGGGGGATACCTAATGAAAAACTGTTTTTT	CASSKSYRRGIPNEKLFF	TRBV21-1	TRBJ1-4	.	once
TGTGCCAGTAGTATGGTTCAGGGATACACTGAAGCTTTCTTT	CASSMVQGYTEAFF	TRBV19	TRBJ1-1	.	.
TGCAGTGCTAGTCTGGGGACTGAGCAGTTCTTC	CSASLGTEQFF	TRBV20-1	TRBJ2-1	.	.
TGCAGCGTTGAAGATCGTGGCAGGGGGGACGAAAAACTGTTTTTT	CSVEDRGRGDEKLFF	TRBV29-1	TRBJ1-4	TRBD1	.
TGCAGCGTTCCTGGGGGGCAACCTAGGGATGAGCAGTTCTTC	CSVPGGQPRDEQFF	TRBV29-1	TRBJ2-1	.	.
TGCAGCGCCTCAACCCGCCTAGCGGGAGCGGTCGAGCAGTACTTC	CSASTRLAGAVEQYF	TRBV29-1	TRBJ2-7	TRBD2	.
TGTGCCAGTTGGGGGGATTTTACGCAGTATTTT	CASWGDFTQYF	TRBV19	TRBJ2-3	.	once
TGTGCCAGCAGCTTGGAGGGACAGGGATCCTACGAGCAGTACTTC	CASSLEGQGSYEQYF	TRBV5-6	TRBJ2-7	TRBD1	.
TGTGCCAGCAGCTTAGGTCCCCCCGGGGAGCTGTTTTTT	CASSLGPPGELFF	TRBV11-2	TRBJ2-2	.	.
TGCAGCGCCCGAGGGGCAAGAGGCGAGCAGTACTTC	CSARGARGEQYF	TRBV29-1	TRBJ2-7	.	.
TGCGCCAGCAGCGGGGCTTCTTATAGGAGCTCCTACAATGAGCAGTTCTTC	CASSGASYRSSYNEQFF	TRBV5-1	TRBJ2-1	.	.
TGTGCCAGCAGCTTGAGGCAGGGTGGATTCTATGGCTACACCTTC	CASSLRQGGFYGYTF	TRBV5-4	TRBJ1-2	.	.
TGTGCCAGCAGTTCTGGGGCTAGCGGGAGTCAAGAGCAGTTCTTC	CASSSGASGSQEQFF	TRBV28	TRBJ2-1	TRBD2	once
TGCGCCAGTAGACTAGCGGGAGCCTACGAGCAGTACTTC	CASRLAGAYEQYF	TRBV10-2	TRBJ2-7	TRBD2	.
TGCGCCAGCAGCTTAGGAGGTTTTAACTATGGCTACACCTTC	CASSLGGFNYGYTF	TRBV5-1	TRBJ1-2	.	.
TGTGCCAGCAGTTTGCGGACAGGGAGGTCCTACGAGCAGTACTTC	CASSLRTGRSYEQYF	TRBV28	TRBJ2-7	TRBD1	once
TGTGCCAGCAGCCAAGATGGCGAGGGGGGCTCCTACGAGCAGTACTTC	CASSQDGEGGSYEQYF	TRBV4-2	TRBJ2-7	.	.
TGTGCCAGCAGCTTAGGACTAGCGGGAGGTGGTTCGTATTTT	CASSLGLAGGGSYF	TRBV13	TRBJ2-3	TRBD2	.
TGTGCCAGCAGCGGCCCAGGACAGGGAACCACCGGGGAGCTGTTTTTT	CASSGPGQGTTGELFF	TRBV9	TRBJ2-2	TRBD1	.
TGCGCCAGCAGCCCGAGGGGACTAGCGAGCACAGATACGCAGTATTTT	CASSPRGLASTDTQYF	TRBV4-3	TRBJ2-3	TRBD2	once
TGTGCCAGCAGCTTGGACGGGGGTCTGTATAGCAATCAGCCCCAGCATTTT	CASSLDGGLYSNQPQHF	TRBV5-4	TRBJ1-5	.	once
TGCGCCAGCAGAACCGTTGGAACTATAGGGGCTCGAGAGCAGTTCTTC	CASRTVGTIGAREQFF	TRBV5-1	TRBJ2-1	.	once
TGTGCCAGCAGCTTACTTCGGAGCCAGATAGGTGGGGCCAACGTCCTGACTTTC	CASSLLRSQIGGANVLTF	TRBV7-8	TRBJ2-6	.	.
TGTGCCAGAAGCTCCCCCCTTACAATACTAGCCAAAAACATTCAGTACTTC	CARSSPLTILAKNIQYF	TRBV7-5	TRBJ2-4	.	.
TGTGCCAGCAGTCCGGAGGGGGTATCGGTGGGCTCCTACGAGCAGTACTTC	CASSPEGVSVGSYEQYF	TRBV5-6	TRBJ2-7	.	.
TGTGCCAGCAGTCTCAGACTGCGATCAACTAATGAAAAACTGTTTTTT	CASSLRLRSTNEKLFF	TRBV28	TRBJ1-4	.	.
TGCGCCAGCAGCCAAGAGGGGAACGAGCAGTACTTC	CASSQEGNEQYF	TRBV4-1	TRBJ2-7	.	.
TGTGCCAGCAGCATCCGGGACACGGATCCTTATGTGGGCCCCTACGAGCAGTACTTC	CASSIRDTDPYVGPYEQYF	TRBV13	TRBJ2-7	.	.
TGTGCCAGCTTTCGACCAAACTATGGCTACACCTTC	CASFRPNYGYTF	TRBV6-4	TRBJ1-2	.	few
TGCGCCAGCAGCTGGGACGGACCAGGGGAGACCCAGTACTTC	CASSWDGPGETQYF	TRBV5-1	TRBJ2-5	.	.
TGTGCCAGCAGCCACGGGAGTGAGCAGTTCTTC	CASSHGSEQFF	TRBV7-6	TRBJ2-1	.	.
TGTGCCAGCAGACCAAATGACAGGGCCGGAGAGCAGTACTTC	CASRPNDRAGEQYF	TRBV28	TRBJ2-7	TRBD1	.
TGCGCCAGCAGTGGCCCCGGGACGGATAACAATGAGCAGTTCTTC	CASSGPGTDNNEQFF	TRBV10-1	TRBJ2-1	.	few
TGTGCCAGCAGTTTAATCGGGGGAGAGGGTCAGCCCCAGCATTTT	CASSLIGGEGQPQHF	TRBV27	TRBJ1-5	.	.
TGCGCCAGCAGCGTACGAAGCGGAGTGGACTACGAGCAGTACTTC	CASSVRSGVDYEQYF	TRBV4-3	TRBJ2-7	.	.
TGCAGCGTTGCTCCGGGACCAGGGTCCCTTGTGGAGTACTTC	CSVAPGPGSLVEYF	TRBV29-1	TRBJ2-7	.	.
TGTGCCAGCAGTGAGACAGGGCGGGAAAAACTGTTTTTT	CASSETGREKLFF	TRBV6-1	TRBJ1-4	TRBD1	.
TGTGCCAGCAGCTTAGTGCAAGAGACCCAGTACTTC	CASSLVQETQYF	TRBV11-2	TRBJ2-5	.	.